This T cell receptor (beta chain) was found in a study of memory CD8 T cells in hepatitis C reinfection. Study-level information: A positive HCV RNA test after two negatives ≥60 days apart defined reinfection. Samples at peak reinfection came 3 to 8 weeks post-detection. Study-wide results and limits: With five donors, public clonotype conclusions could not be definitive.

The assay was immunoSEQ multiplex PCR, and TCRdb's table has in-frame clones only and misses some. Here the sample spans over 35,000 clones, 70% to 90% being singletons. V lost 4 bases to trimming and J lost 7 bases; unmatched junction nucleotides: 7. This CDR3 is 14 amino acids long. From germline, CDR1 is SGHAT and CDR2 FQNNGV. As concerns this clone: Its antigen is currently unknown.

The time point: peak reinfection, 3 to 8 weeks after reinfection detection. Sorted cells were sequenced directly ex vivo without any in vitro expansion. The chain couples TRBV11-2 to TRBJ2-1; 7 nucleotides agree with TRBD1. The receptor was isolated from a man between 18 and 29 years old with hepatitis C virus infection. The sequenced sample consisted of naive CD8+ T cells sorted from blood. The CDR3 nucleotides are TGTGCCAGCAGCTCATACAGACAGGGAAATGAGCAGTTCTTC. Its translation: CASSSYRQGNEQFF.